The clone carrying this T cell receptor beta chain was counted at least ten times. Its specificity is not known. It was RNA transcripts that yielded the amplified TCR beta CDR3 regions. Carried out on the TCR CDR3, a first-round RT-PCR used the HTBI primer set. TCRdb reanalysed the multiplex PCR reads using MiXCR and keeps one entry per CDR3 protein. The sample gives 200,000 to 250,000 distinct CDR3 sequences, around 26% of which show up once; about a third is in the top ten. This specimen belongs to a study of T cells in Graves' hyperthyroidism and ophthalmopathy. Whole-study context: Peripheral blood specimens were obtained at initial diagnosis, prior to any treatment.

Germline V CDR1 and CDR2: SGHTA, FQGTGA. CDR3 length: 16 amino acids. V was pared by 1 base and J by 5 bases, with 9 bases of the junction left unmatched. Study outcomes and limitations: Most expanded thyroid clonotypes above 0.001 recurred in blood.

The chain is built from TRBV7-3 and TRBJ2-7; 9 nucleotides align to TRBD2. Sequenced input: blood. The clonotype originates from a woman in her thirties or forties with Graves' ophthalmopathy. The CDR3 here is CASSLRGSGRSDEQYF. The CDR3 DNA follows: TGTGCCAGCAGCTTAAGGGGTAGCGGGAGAAGCGACGAGCAGTACTTC.